What follows are 29 T cell receptor beta chains derived from one specimen sequenced in a study of CD8+CD57+ T cells in acquired aplastic anemia. All patients picked for sequencing had shown, by flow cytometry, an expansion of CD8+CD57+ cells. Genomic DNA templated the TCR beta VDJ and CDR3 profiling. TCRdb reprocessed the reads with MiXCR, giving one entry per CDR3 protein. The table has approximately 40,000 distinct CDR3 sequences, under 80% seen once. The sample comprised sorted CD4+, CD8+, or CD8+CD57+ T cells (not recorded which) from PBMCs. Receptors originate from a human donor with aplastic anemia.

The chain has TRBV20-1 and TRBJ2-4; 11 bases fit TRBD2. The CDR3 sequence is 19 residues long. Germline V gene data show CDR1 as DFQATT and CDR2 as SNEGSKA (reference sequence). J lost 0 bases, V lost 5 bases, and 15 bases had no gene match. The CDR3 protein is CSADSGGALDPLAKNIQYF. CDR3 DNA sequence: TGCAGTGCTGATAGCGGGGGGGCGCTGGATCCTCTAGCCAAAAACATTCAGTACTTC.

In its sample, this clonotype was seen many times. The chain recombines TRBV6-6 with TRBJ1-1; D remains unclear. Germline V CDR1 and CDR2: MNHNY, SVGAGI (reference sequence). With 0 bases removed from V and 6 bases from J, the gap between germline ends came to 14 bases. The CDR3 consists of 15 residues. CDR3 residues: CASSYSPQMVPEAFF. The CDR3 DNA reads TGTGCCAGCAGTTACTCTCCACAGATGGTACCTGAAGCTTTCTTT.

This clonotype has just one count. The chain uses TRBV10-3 and TRBJ2-2; 7 bases fit TRBD1. Germline-derived CDR1 and CDR2 are ENHRY and SYGVKD. The CDR3 totals 14 residues. V gave up 7 bases and J gave up 1 base; unmatched junction bases: 3. The CDR3 sequence: CAITGTENTGELFF. The CDR3, as DNA: TGTGCCATCACCGGGACAGAGAACACCGGGGAGCTGTTTTTT.

The chain uses TRBV2 and TRBJ2-7, with D uncertain. Trimming stripped 6 bases from V and 3 bases from J, with 12 bases between. CDR1 SNHLY and CDR2 FYNNEI come from the germline V gene. This CDR3 has 13 residues. The CDR3 bases are TGTGCCAGCAGAACGGTAAGGAACTACGAGCAGTACTTC. It codes for CASRTVRNYEQYF.

The chain recombines TRBV2 with TRBJ1-4, with TRBD1 matching over 8 bases. Germline V gene data show CDR1 as SNHLY and CDR2 as FYNNEI. This CDR3 has 15 residues. V was pared by 7 bases and J by 8 bases, with 12 bases of the junction left unmatched. The CDR3 spells CASTYNRDRYEKLFF. CDR3 nucleotides: TGTGCCAGCACCTATAACCGGGACAGGTACGAAAAACTGTTTTTT.

J is TRBJ2-5 and V is TRBV7-8; possibly TRBD1 for D (5 bases). CDR3 length equals 14 residues. Germline-derived CDR1 and CDR2 are SGHVS and FQNEAQ. V lost 11 bases and J 6 bases, leaving 22 bases between the germline ends. The CDR3 nucleotides read TGTGCCGGAAGCTTAGGGTATGGACAAAAGACCCAGTACTTC. It yields the protein CAGSLGYGQKTQYF.

This clonotype was seen a handful of times. The rearrangement joins TRBV10-3 to TRBJ1-1; 8 bases are a match to TRBD1. Germline assignment: CDR1 ENHRY and CDR2 SYGVKD. The V segment lost 5 bases and the J segment 4 bases; nucleotides outside the gene matches: 18. The CDR3 length is 18 residues. The CDR3 DNA reads TGTGCCATCAGTCCCGTCCTTGACAGGGGTCCGACAGGCACTGAAGCTTTCTTT. It translates to CAISPVLDRGPTGTEAFF.

This clonotype has at least ten counts. A junction end diverges from the germline sequence, so it may reflect a read error. The rearrangement joins TRBV2 to TRBJ2-2; D tentatively fits TRBD1 or TRBD2 (6 bases each). In germline, CDR1 is SNHLY, CDR2 FYNNEI. The CDR3 extends over 14 amino acids. As DNA, the CDR3 is TGTGCCAGCAGGGAAGGTGGGGGGCCCGGGGAGCTGTTTTTT. It specifies CASREGGGPGELFF.

This clonotype was found a few times. This chain links TRBV24-1 with TRBJ2-5; the match to TRBD1 covers 11 bases. This CDR3 comprises 16 residues. V shed 6 bases and J 1 base; nucleotides not matched to a gene: 6. CDR1 and CDR2 (germline): KGHDR, SFDVKD. CDR3 sequence: CATSRGTGGFQETQYF. The CDR3, as DNA: TGTGCCACCAGTCGGGGGACAGGGGGTTTCCAAGAGACCCAGTACTTC.

This clonotype was counted many times. V usage is TRBV6-6 and J usage is TRBJ1-1; 8 bases map to TRBD1. Per the germline V gene, CDR1 is MNHNY and CDR2 is SVGAGI (reference sequence). CDR3 length: 14 residues. V lost 2 bases to trimming and J lost 5 bases; unmatched junction nucleotides: 4. The CDR3, as DNA: TGTGCCAGCAGTTACGAGACAGGGGAGACTGAAGCTTTCTTT. It is translated as CASSYETGETEAFF.

This clonotype was recorded at least ten times. This sequence joins TRBV6-1 and TRBJ2-2; D ambiguous. Germline-derived CDR1 and CDR2 are MNHNS and SASEGT. Between the trimmed V and J ends, which lost 3 bases and 3 bases, there was a span of 2 bases. The CDR3 sequence is 12 residues long. The chain's CDR3 is CASSDDTGELFF. CDR3 sequence (DNA): TGTGCCAGCAGTGACGACACCGGGGAGCTGTTTTTT.

The gene calls are TRBV2 and TRBJ2-5; D assignment may be TRBD1 or TRBD2 (5 bases each). Germline assignment: CDR1 SNHLY and CDR2 FYNNEI. Trimming stripped 4 bases from V and 3 bases from J, with 18 bases between. This CDR3 spans 16 amino acids. This chain's CDR3 is CASSAMQGSGEETQYF. CDR3 coding DNA: TGTGCCAGCAGTGCTATGCAGGGTTCCGGGGAAGAGACCCAGTACTTC.

This clonotype was observed many times. This rearrangement joins TRBV9 to TRBJ2-7, with no clear D. The CDR3 consists of 14 residues. Trimming shortened V by 0 bases and J by 1 base, and 8 bases separated the two germline ends. Per the germline V gene, CDR1 is SGDLS and CDR2 is YYNGEE. The CDR3 spells CASSVGYGSYEQYF. The CDR3 DNA reads as TGTGCCAGCAGCGTAGGGTACGGATCCTACGAGCAGTACTTC. The entire variable domain, with the rest obtained from reference TRBV9 and TRBJ2-7, is as follows: DSGVTQTPKHLITATGQRVTLRCSPRSGDLSVYWYQQSLDQGLQFLIQYYNGEERAKGNILERFSAQQFPDLHSELNLSSLELGDSALYFCASSVGYGSYEQYFGPGTRLTVT.

This clonotype showed up many times. The CDR3 DNA reads TGCGCCAGCAGTGGAGGTGGGGGTAAAAACATTCAGTACTTC. Translation: CASSGGGGKNIQYF. The chain has TRBV10-1 and TRBJ2-4, with D perhaps matching TRBD1 or TRBD2 (5 bases each). V was trimmed by 4 bases and J by 4 bases, leaving 11 bases between them. There are 14 residues in the CDR3. CDR1 is WNHNN, CDR2 SYGVQD, per germline (reference sequence).

On this clonotype: Its ends do not fully match the called genes, so a read error is possible. The V gene is TRBV25-1, the J gene TRBJ2-5; 8 bases match TRBD2. This CDR3 spans 15 amino acids. The germline V gene has CDR1 MGHDK and CDR2 SYGVNS. For the CDR3, the DNA is TGCGCCAGCAGTGAGGTTCGGCGGGGGGAAGAGACCCAGTACTTC. The encoded protein is CASSEVRRGEETQYF.

This clonotype has ten or more counts. This chain joins TRBV27 and TRBJ2-5; 10 bases match TRBD2. With V trimmed by 6 bases and J by 4 bases, 5 bases remained unmatched. This CDR3 has 14 amino acids. Germline values: CDR1 MNHEY, CDR2 SMNVEV (reference sequence). CDR3 DNA sequence: TGTGCCAGCAGCCTATGGACTAGCGGAGAGACCCAGTACTTC. Translating gives CASSLWTSGETQYF.

V usage is TRBV7-8 and J usage is TRBJ2-3, with unresolved D. This CDR3 has 12 amino acids. Trimming pared 1 base from V and 11 bases from J, leaving 10 bases between. Per the germline V gene, CDR1 is SGHVS and CDR2 is FQNEAQ. Here the CDR3 reads CASSLEGNEQYF. In DNA, the CDR3 is TGTGCCAGCAGCTTAGAGGGAAATGAGCAGTATTTT.

This clonotype was observed a single time. This chain uses TRBV10-3 with TRBJ2-7; 8 nucleotides align to TRBD1. There are 16 residues in the CDR3. V gave up 6 bases and J gave up 7 bases; unmatched junction bases: 17. CDR1 and CDR2 (germline): ENHRY, SYGVKD. The chain's CDR3 is CAISQGAGQDVGEQYF. The CDR3 DNA is TGTGCCATCAGCCAGGGGGCCGGACAGGACGTGGGAGAGCAGTACTTC.

The chain recombines TRBV6-1 with TRBJ1-1; no clear D. Trimming removed 7 bases at V and 0 bases at J, with 15 bases between. Germline lookup yields CDR1 MNHNS and CDR2 SASEGT. There are 15 residues in the CDR3. This CDR3 reads CASTADGLMNTEAFF. The CDR3 DNA follows: TGTGCCAGCACTGCCGACGGTCTGATGAACACTGAAGCTTTCTTT.

This rearrangement joins TRBV2 to TRBJ2-2; 8 positions agree with TRBD2. V was clipped by 8 bases and J by 8 bases; unmatched bases: 19. The CDR3 extends over 17 amino acids. Germline CDR1 reads SNHLY; CDR2 reads FYNNEI. CDR3 nucleotides: TGTGCCAGCGTTCAGGCCGGGCTAGCGGGCCTCGGTGGGGAGCTGTTTTTT. This sequence encodes CASVQAGLAGLGGELFF.

This clonotype was observed at least ten times. The rearrangement joins TRBV11-2 to TRBJ2-7, with a possible D match to TRBD2 (6 bases). The V and J ends lost 2 bases and 0 bases respectively, with 20 bases between them. CDR1 and CDR2 from the germline V gene are SGHAT and FQNNGV. The CDR3 contains 18 residues. CDR3 residues: CASSLLYSGGRSSYEQYF. CDR3 DNA sequence: TGTGCCAGCAGCTTACTCTACTCTGGGGGGAGGAGCTCCTACGAGCAGTACTTC.

The chain carries TRBV15 and TRBJ2-2, with 7 bases aligning to TRBD2. Germline V gives CDR1 LNHNV, CDR2 YYDKDF (reference sequence). This CDR3 is built from 16 residues. Trimming cost V 1 base and J 0 bases; bases outside gene matches: 2. The CDR3 sequence: CATSRVAGPNTGELFF. The DNA for the CDR3 is TGTGCCACCAGCAGAGTAGCGGGCCCGAACACCGGGGAGCTGTTTTTT.

This clonotype has more than one count but fewer than ten. J is TRBJ2-5 and V is TRBV7-7, with 8 bases that match TRBD2. CDR3 length equals 15 residues. Germline values: CDR1 SSHAT, CDR2 FNYEAQ (reference sequence). Trimming took 5 bases from V and 5 from J; bases not matched to a gene: 10. DNA for the CDR3: TGTGCCAGCAGCATATCCGGGGGGGCCGGGGAGACCCAGTACTTC. It codes for CASSISGGAGETQYF.

CDR3 in amino acids: CASSPPGPGGSPLHF. CDR3 DNA: TGTGCCAGCAGTCCTCCCGGGCCGGGGGGTTCACCCCTCCACTTT. The J gene is TRBJ1-6, the V gene TRBV25-1, with a possible D match to TRBD1 (5 bases). The germline gives CDR1 MGHDK, CDR2 SYGVNS. CDR3 length: 15 residues. V lost 5 bases and J 9 bases, leaving 17 bases between the germline ends.

This chain connects TRBV19 to TRBJ2-5; 8 nucleotides match TRBD2. In germline, CDR1 is LNHDA, CDR2 SQIVND (reference sequence). Trimming removed 6 bases from V and 5 bases from J; junction bases left unmatched: 11. The CDR3 length is 15 residues. The CDR3 DNA sequence: TGTGCCAGTAGCCCCGGGGGGGGGCCGGGGGAGACCCAGTACTTC. Protein product: CASSPGGGPGETQYF.

The rearrangement joins TRBV20-1 to TRBJ2-7, with 10 bases aligning to TRBD1. There are 15 residues in the CDR3. Germline CDR1 DFQATT, CDR2 SNEGSKA (reference sequence). V shed 5 bases and J 2 bases; nucleotides not matched to a gene: 9. Here the CDR3 reads CSAYTGTGATYEQYF. CDR3 in DNA: TGCAGTGCTTATACCGGGACAGGGGCTACCTACGAGCAGTACTTC.

The chain recombines TRBV15 with TRBJ2-3; 7 bases fit TRBD2. The CDR3 totals 17 residues. With V trimmed by 1 base and J by 3 bases, 10 bases remained unmatched. The germline V gene has CDR1 LNHNV and CDR2 YYDKDF (reference sequence). As DNA, the CDR3 is TGTGCCACCAGCAGAGGCCCCATGGCCGGGGGGACAGATACGCAGTATTTT. Protein product: CATSRGPMAGGTDTQYF.

The J gene is TRBJ2-5, the V gene TRBV20-1; 12 bases match TRBD2. The CDR3 spans 14 residues. V lost 7 bases and J lost 7; bases outside the gene matches: 10. Germline assignment: CDR1 DFQATT and CDR2 SNEGSKA (reference sequence). CDR3 residues: CSGELAGGRGTQYF. CDR3 bases: TGCAGTGGCGAGCTAGCGGGAGGGAGGGGGACCCAGTACTTC.

CDR3 sequence (DNA): TGTGCCAGCAGTGAAGAATCGACAGGGGATGAGACCCAGTACTTC. Translated, it gives CASSEESTGDETQYF. The rearrangement links TRBV2 to TRBJ2-5; 8 positions match TRBD1. V dropped 1 base and J dropped 5; count of bases not matched to a gene: 6. Germline V gene data show CDR1 as SNHLY and CDR2 as FYNNEI. This CDR3 is 15 amino acids long.